A selection of T cell receptor beta chains follows, all from one sample in a study of PD-1 blockade in classical Hodgkin lymphoma. Sequencing used immunoSEQ multiplex PCR; TCRdb keeps in-frame clones, though not all of them. Among approximately 90,000 clones, 83% were seen once, and the ten largest hold approximately 15%. The starting material was peripheral blood mononuclear cells (PBMCs), obtained before the fourth cycle of nivolumab. These receptors all stem from a human donor with classical Hodgkin lymphoma. Each CDR3 is given with its conserved first and last residue. The D gene is left open where the match is weak. Rows may omit the clone size; those that give it use once, few, many or a size class.

J	V	size	D	DNA	CDR3
TRBJ1-2	TRBV18	.	.	TGTGCCACCTACAGGACGGGCCTTGACTATGGCTACACCTTC	CATYRTGLDYGYTF
TRBJ2-7	TRBV18	.	TRBD2	TGTGCCAGCTCACAACAACCTTCGGGACTAGGGAGCGAGCAGTACTTC	CASSQQPSGLGSEQYF
TRBJ2-1	TRBV15	.	TRBD2	TGTGCCCCTTCACGAGACAGCCGAGGACTAGCTCAAAATGAGCAGTTCTTC	CAPSRDSRGLAQNEQFF
TRBJ2-7	TRBV19	once	TRBD2	TGTGCCAGTAGTCTGAATAGCGGGCGGGACGAGCAGTACTTC	CASSLNSGRDEQYF
TRBJ1-4	TRBV5-1	.	.	TGCGCCAGCAGCAGAGGACTAAATGAAAAACTGTTTTTT	CASSRGLNEKLFF
TRBJ1-5	TRBV19	.	.	TGTGCCAGTAGTATTTTACAGGTGTCAGGTAGTCAGCCCCAGCATTTT	CASSILQVSGSQPQHF
TRBJ2-7	TRBV4-3	.	TRBD1	TGCGCCAGCAGCCTAGGGACAGGGGGAATCTACGAGCAGTACTTC	CASSLGTGGIYEQYF
TRBJ1-1	TRBV7-8	.	.	TGTGCCAGCAGCAGTGCGAGGGGACCGAACACTGAAGCTTTCTTT	CASSSARGPNTEAFF
TRBJ1-5	TRBV19	.	TRBD1	TGTGCCAGTAGTTACTGGGACAGGGTAAGTGGGCAGCCCCAGCATTTT	CASSYWDRVSGQPQHF
TRBJ1-5	TRBV11-1	.	.	TGTGCCAGCAGCTTAGGGATAGGCCAGCCCCAGCATTTT	CASSLGIGQPQHF
TRBJ2-2	TRBV2	.	.	TGTGCCAGCAGTCCTCTAGTAAGCGGGGAGCTGTTTTTT	CASSPLVSGELFF
TRBJ1-1	TRBV5-1	medium-sized	.	TGCGCCAGCAGCTCGGGAGGGGCAAAGAACACTGAAGCTTTCTTT	CASSSGGAKNTEAFF
TRBJ1-2	TRBV18	.	TRBD1	TGTGCCAGCTCACCGCCTGGCGGGACAGAATATGGCTACACCTTC	CASSPPGGTEYGYTF
TRBJ2-7	TRBV23-1	.	.	TGCGCCAGCAGTCGATTTAACCCCTCCCCCCCCTACGAGCAGTACTTC	CASSRFNPSPPYEQYF
TRBJ1-1	TRBV28	.	TRBD1	TGTGCCAGCAGTTCGGTCGACAGGGCTGAAGCTTTCTTT	CASSSVDRAEAFF
TRBJ2-3	TRBV29-1	.	TRBD2	TGCGGGGGGGGAACAGATACGCAGTATTTT	CGGGTDTQYF
TRBJ1-2	TRBV28	.	TRBD1	TGTGCCAGCAGTTTAGGGGACAGGAGCTATGGCTACACCTTC	CASSLGDRSYGYTF
TRBJ2-7	TRBV9	.	TRBD1	TGTGCCAGCAGCGTAGCGGGACAGGGCGCCGAGCAGTACTTC	CASSVAGQGAEQYF
TRBJ1-4	TRBV7-2	.	.	TGTGCCAGCAGCTTAGCAGGGGGTGCTGAAAAACTGTTTTTT	CASSLAGGAEKLFF
TRBJ2-1	TRBV9	many	TRBD2	TGTGCCAGCAGCGCAAAAGGACTAGCGAGCTCCTACAATGAGCAGTTCTTC	CASSAKGLASSYNEQFF
TRBJ2-7	TRBV27	.	.	TGTGCCAGCAGGTCCTACAGGGTCCGCGAGCAGTACTTC	CASRSYRVREQYF
TRBJ2-1	TRBV11-3	.	TRBD2	TGTGCCAGCAGCCCTAATCCCCTAGCGGCCTACAATGAGCAGTTCTTC	CASSPNPLAAYNEQFF
TRBJ2-7	TRBV5-6	once	.	TGTGCCAGCAGCTTGGGGTCAGCCGCCTACGAGCAGTACTTC	CASSLGSAAYEQYF
TRBJ2-7	TRBV18	.	TRBD2	TGTGCCAGCTCACCTCTCCAGCGGGAGTTTGTGCAGTACTTC	CASSPLQREFVQYF